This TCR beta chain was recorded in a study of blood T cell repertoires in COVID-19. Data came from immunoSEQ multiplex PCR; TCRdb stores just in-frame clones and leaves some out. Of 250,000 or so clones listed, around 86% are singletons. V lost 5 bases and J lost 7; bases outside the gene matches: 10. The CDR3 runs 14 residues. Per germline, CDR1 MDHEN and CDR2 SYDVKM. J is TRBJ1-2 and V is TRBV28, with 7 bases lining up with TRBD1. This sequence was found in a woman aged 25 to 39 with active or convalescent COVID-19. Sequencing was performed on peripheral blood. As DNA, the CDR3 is TGTGCCAGCAGTCGCACAGGGGAGCTTGCTGGCTACACCTTC. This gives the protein CASSRTGELAGYTF.